Listed below are T cell receptor beta chains from one sample, sequenced in a study of identical twins. TCRdb re-called the 5' RACE reads with MiXCR, one entry per CDR3 protein. The data contain a few hundred thousand distinct CDR3 sequences, 13% to 15% of them singletons. These data are also associated with another study on yellow fever vaccine responses in identical twins.

Sequenced material: CD4+ T cells sorted from blood. These receptors were obtained from a woman in her late teens or twenties in good health. CDR3s include the opening cysteine and the closing phenylalanine or tryptophan. D genes are given only for firm matches. Size is omitted from some rows. Given values are once, few, many or a class for expanded clones.

>14|few|TRBV6-1|TRBJ2-5|TRBD1
CASKNRGSWETQYF
TGTGCCAGCAAAAACAGGGGTTCGTGGGAGACCCAGTACTTC
>16|-|TRBV5-1|TRBJ1-4|-
CASSLSVAATNEKLFF
TGCGCCAGCAGCTTGTCAGTAGCAGCAACTAATGAAAAACTGTTTTTT
>14|many|TRBV11-2|TRBJ1-4|TRBD1
CASSSGTGNEKLFF
TGTGCCAGCAGCTCCGGGACAGGGAATGAAAAACTGTTTTTT
>13|few|TRBV20-1|TRBJ1-5|TRBD1
CSADARGSQPQHF
TGCAGTGCTGATGCCAGGGGGAGTCAGCCCCAGCATTTT
>11|-|TRBV7-8|TRBJ2-5|-
CASSLAGPGYF
TGTGCCAGCAGCTTAGCTGGGCCCGGGTACTTC
>13|-|TRBV18|TRBJ2-5|-
CASSPQGQSTQYF
TGTGCCAGCTCACCGCAGGGTCAATCGACCCAGTACTTC
>18|-|TRBV28|TRBJ2-6|-
CASSAGPSIRSGANVLTF
TGTGCCAGCAGTGCGGGGCCCTCGATCCGCTCTGGGGCCAACGTCCTGACTTTC
>15|-|TRBV7-6|TRBJ1-5|TRBD1
CASSAGQGTNQPQHF
TGTGCCAGCAGCGCCGGACAGGGTACAAATCAGCCCCAGCATTTT
>13|few|TRBV19|TRBJ1-5|-
CASSTTVRQPQHF
TGTGCCAGTAGTACTACAGTCCGGCAGCCCCAGCATTTT
>14|-|TRBV12-3/TRBV12-4|TRBJ2-2|-
CASRIGHGTGELFF
TGTGCCAGCAGGATCGGACACGGGACCGGGGAGCTGTTTTTT
>14|many|TRBV12-3/TRBV12-4|TRBJ1-2|TRBD1
CASSFAGQGYGYTF
TGTGCCAGCAGTTTCGCGGGACAGGGTTATGGCTACACCTTC
>17|once|TRBV12-3/TRBV12-4|TRBJ1-1|-
CASSFREALRMNTEAFF
TGTGCCAGCAGCTTTCGGGAGGCCCTAAGGATGAACACTGAAGCTTTCTTT